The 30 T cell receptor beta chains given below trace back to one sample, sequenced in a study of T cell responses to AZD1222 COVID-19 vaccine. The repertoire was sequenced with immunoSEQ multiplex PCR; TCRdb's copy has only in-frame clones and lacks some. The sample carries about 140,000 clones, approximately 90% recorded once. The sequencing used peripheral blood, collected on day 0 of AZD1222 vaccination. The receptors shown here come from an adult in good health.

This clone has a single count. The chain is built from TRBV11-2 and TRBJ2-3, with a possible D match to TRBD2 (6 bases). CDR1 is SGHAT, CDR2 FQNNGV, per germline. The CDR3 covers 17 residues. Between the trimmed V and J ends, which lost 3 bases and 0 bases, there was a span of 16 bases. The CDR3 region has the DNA TGTGCCAGCAGCTTCGGCGCGGGGCGACTTAGCACAGATACGCAGTATTTT. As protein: CASSFGAGRLSTDTQYF. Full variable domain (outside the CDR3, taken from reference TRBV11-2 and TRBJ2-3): EAGVAQSPRYKIIEKRQSVAFWCNPISGHATLYWYQQILGQGPKLLIQFQNNGVVDDSQLPKDRFSAERLKGVDSTLKIQPAKLEDSAVYLCASSFGAGRLSTDTQYFGPGTRLTVL.

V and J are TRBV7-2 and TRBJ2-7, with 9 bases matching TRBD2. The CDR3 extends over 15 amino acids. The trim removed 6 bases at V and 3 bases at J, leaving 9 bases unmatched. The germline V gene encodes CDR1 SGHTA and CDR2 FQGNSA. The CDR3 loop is CASSRPGLAIYEQYF. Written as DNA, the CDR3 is TGTGCCAGCAGTCGTCCGGGACTAGCAATCTACGAGCAGTACTTC.

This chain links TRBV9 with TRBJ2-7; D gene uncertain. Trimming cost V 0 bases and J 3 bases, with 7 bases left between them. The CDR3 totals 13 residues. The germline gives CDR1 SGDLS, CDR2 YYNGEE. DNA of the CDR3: TGTGCCAGCAGCGTAGCGTCTAACTACGAGCAGTACTTC. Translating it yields CASSVASNYEQYF.

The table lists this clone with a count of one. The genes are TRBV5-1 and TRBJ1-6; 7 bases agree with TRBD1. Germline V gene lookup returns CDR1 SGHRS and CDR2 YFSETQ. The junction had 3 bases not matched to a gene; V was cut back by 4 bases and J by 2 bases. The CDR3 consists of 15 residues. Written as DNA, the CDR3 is TGCGCCAGCAGCCCCACAGGGGCCTATAATTCACCCCTCCACTTT. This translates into CASSPTGAYNSPLHF.

The CDR3 protein is CASSIDQPGLLYGYTF. The CDR3 nucleotides read TGTGCCAGTAGTATCGACCAACCGGGACTGCTCTATGGCTACACCTTC. The rearrangement joins TRBV19 to TRBJ1-2; D perhaps matches TRBD1 (5 bases). Germline-derived CDR1 and CDR2 are LNHDA and SQIVND (reference sequence). V gave up 3 bases and J gave up 4 bases, with 18 bases separating them. There are 16 residues in the CDR3.

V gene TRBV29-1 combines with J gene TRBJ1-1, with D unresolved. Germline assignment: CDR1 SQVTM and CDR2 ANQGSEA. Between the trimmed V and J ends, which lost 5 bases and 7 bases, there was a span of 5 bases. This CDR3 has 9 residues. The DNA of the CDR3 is TGCAGCGTTCGCGGTGAAGCTTTCTTT. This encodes CSVRGEAFF.

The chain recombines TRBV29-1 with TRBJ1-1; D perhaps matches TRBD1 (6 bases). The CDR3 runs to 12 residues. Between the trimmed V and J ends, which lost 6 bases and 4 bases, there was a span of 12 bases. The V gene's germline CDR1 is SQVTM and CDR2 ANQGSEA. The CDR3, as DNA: TGCAGCGTCGACAGGCGGTTCACTGAAGCTTTCTTT. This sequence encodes CSVDRRFTEAFF.

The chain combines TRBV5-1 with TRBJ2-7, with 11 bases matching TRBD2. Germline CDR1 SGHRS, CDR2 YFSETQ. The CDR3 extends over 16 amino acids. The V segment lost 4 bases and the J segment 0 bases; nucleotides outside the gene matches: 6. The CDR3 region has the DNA TGCGCCAGCAGCATGAGACTAGCGGGGATCTCCTACGAGCAGTACTTC. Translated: CASSMRLAGISYEQYF.

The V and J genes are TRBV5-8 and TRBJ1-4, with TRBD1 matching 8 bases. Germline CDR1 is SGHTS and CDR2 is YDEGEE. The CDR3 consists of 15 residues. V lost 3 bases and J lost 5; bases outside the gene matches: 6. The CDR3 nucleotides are TGTGCCAGCAGCTCCGGGGACAGGTCAAATGAAAAACTGTTTTTT. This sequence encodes CASSSGDRSNEKLFF.

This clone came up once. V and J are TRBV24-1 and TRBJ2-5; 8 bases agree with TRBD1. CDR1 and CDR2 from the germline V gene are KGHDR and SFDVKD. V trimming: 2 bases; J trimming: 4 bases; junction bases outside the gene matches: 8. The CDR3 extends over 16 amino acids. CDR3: CATSDSIQGAGETQYF. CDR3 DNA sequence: TGTGCCACCAGTGATTCAATTCAGGGGGCGGGAGAGACCCAGTACTTC.

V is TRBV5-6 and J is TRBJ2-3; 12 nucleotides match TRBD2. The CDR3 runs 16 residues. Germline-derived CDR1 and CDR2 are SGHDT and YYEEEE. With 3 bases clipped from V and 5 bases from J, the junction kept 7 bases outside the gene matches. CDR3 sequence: CASSSPSGRAIDTQYF. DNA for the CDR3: TGTGCCAGCAGCTCACCTAGCGGGAGGGCCATAGATACGCAGTATTTT.

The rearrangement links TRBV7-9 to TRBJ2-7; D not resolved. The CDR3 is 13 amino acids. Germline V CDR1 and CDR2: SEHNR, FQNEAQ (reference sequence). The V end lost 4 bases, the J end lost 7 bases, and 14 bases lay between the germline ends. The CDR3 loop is CASSYGSGDEQYF. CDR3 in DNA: TGTGCCAGCAGCTATGGCTCCGGTGATGAGCAGTACTTC.

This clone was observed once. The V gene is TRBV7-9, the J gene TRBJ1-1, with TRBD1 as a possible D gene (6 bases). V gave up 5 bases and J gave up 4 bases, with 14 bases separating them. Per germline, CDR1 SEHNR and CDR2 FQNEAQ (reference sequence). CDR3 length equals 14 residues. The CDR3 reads CASSRPGRGTEAFF. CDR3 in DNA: TGTGCCAGCAGCCGCCCGGGCAGGGGCACTGAAGCTTTCTTT.

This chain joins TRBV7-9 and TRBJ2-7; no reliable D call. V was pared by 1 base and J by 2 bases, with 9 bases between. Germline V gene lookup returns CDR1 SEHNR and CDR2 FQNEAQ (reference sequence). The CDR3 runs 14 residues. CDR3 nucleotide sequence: TGTGCCAGCAGCTTAGAACAGTTTCCCTACGAGCAGTACTTC. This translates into CASSLEQFPYEQYF.

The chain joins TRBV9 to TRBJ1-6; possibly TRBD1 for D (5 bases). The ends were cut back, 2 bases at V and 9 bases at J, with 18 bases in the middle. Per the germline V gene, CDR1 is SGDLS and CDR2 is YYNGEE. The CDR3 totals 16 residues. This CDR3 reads CASSVALGSTGSPLHF. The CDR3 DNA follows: TGTGCCAGCAGCGTGGCCCTTGGGAGCACAGGTTCACCCCTCCACTTT.

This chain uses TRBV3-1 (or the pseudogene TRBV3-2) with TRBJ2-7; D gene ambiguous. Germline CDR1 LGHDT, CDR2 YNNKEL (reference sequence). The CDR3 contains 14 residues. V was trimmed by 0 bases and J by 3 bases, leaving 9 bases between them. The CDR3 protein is CASSQEGPVYEQYF. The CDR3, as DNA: TGTGCCAGCAGCCAAGAGGGCCCCGTCTACGAGCAGTACTTC.

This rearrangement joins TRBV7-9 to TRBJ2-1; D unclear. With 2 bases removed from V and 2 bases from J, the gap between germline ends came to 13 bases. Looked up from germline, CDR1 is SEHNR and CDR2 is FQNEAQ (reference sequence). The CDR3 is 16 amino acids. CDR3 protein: CASSLRASPPYNEQFF. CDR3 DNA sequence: TGTGCCAGCAGCTTAAGGGCCAGCCCCCCCTACAATGAGCAGTTCTTC.

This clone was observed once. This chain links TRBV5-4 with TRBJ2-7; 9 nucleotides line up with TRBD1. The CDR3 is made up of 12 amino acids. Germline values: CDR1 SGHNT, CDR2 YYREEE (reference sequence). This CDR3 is CASGTGTYEQYF. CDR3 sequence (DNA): TGTGCATCCGGGACAGGGACCTACGAGCAGTACTTC.

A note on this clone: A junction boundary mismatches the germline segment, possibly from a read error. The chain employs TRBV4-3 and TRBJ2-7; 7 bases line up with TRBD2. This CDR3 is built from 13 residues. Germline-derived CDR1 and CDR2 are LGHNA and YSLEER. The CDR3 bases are TGCGCCAGCAGCCAATATGCCGGGACTACCCTTAATTTC. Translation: CASSQYAGTTLNF.

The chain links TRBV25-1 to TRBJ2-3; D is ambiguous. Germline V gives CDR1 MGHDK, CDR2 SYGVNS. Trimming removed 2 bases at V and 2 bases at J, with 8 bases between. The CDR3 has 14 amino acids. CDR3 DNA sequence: TGTGCCAGCAGTGAAGCGACTGTCACAGATACGCAGTATTTT. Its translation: CASSEATVTDTQYF.

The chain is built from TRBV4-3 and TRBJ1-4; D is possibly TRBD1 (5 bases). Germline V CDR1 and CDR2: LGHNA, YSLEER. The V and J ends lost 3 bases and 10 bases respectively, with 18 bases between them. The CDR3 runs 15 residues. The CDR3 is CASSHSREEGAKLFF. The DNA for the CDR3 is TGCGCCAGCAGCCATTCCAGGGAGGAGGGCGCAAAACTGTTTTTT.

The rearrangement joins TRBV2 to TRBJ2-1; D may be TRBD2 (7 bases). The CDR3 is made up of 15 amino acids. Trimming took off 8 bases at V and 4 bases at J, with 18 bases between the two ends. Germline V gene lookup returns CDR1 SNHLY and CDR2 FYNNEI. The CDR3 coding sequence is TGTGCCAGCGTTGAGGGGGGGCCATCTTACAATGAGCAGTTCTTC. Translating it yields CASVEGGPSYNEQFF.

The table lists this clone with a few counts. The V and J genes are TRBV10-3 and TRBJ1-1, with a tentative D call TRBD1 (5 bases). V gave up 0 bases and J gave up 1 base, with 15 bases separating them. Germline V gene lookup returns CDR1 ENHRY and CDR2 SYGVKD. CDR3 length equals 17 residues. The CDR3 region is CAISESMIRDRNTEAFF. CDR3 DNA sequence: TGTGCCATCAGTGAGTCGATGATCAGGGACCGGAACACTGAAGCTTTCTTT.

CDR3 sequence: CASSQEGRGDRIQPQHF. Here the CDR3 DNA reads TGCGCCAGCAGCCAAGAGGGGCGTGGGGACAGAATACAGCCCCAGCATTTT. The rearrangement joins TRBV4-1 to TRBJ1-5; 7 nucleotides line up with TRBD1. J gave up 7 bases and V 0 bases, and 12 bases lay outside the gene matches. This CDR3 spans 17 amino acids. Germline V gene sequence: CDR1 MGHRA, CDR2 YSYEKL.

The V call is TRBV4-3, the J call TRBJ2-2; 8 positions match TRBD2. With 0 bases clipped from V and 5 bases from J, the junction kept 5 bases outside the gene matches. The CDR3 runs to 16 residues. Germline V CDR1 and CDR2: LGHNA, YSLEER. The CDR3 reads CASSQEKGLVTGELFF. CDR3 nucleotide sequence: TGCGCCAGCAGCCAAGAAAAGGGACTAGTTACCGGGGAGCTGTTTTTT.

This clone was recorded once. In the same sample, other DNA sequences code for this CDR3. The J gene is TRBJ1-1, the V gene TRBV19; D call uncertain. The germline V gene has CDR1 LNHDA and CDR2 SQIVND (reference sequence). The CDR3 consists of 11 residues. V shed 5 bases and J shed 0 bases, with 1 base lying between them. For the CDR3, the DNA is TGTGCCAGTAGTCTGAACACTGAAGCTTTCTTT. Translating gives CASSLNTEAFF.

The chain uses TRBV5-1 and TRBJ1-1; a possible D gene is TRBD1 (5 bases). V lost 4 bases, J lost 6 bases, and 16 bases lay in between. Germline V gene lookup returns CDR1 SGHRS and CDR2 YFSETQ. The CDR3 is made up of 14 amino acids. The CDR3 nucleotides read TGCGCCAGCAGCCCGTTGGGGGGTTCTGCTGAAGCTTTCTTT. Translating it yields CASSPLGGSAEAFF.

CDR3 coding DNA: TGCGCCAGCAGCCCGGGCGGGGCGCTGGGCACTGAAGCTTTCTTT. It translates to CASSPGGALGTEAFF. The rearrangement links TRBV5-1 to TRBJ1-1; D perhaps matches TRBD1 (5 bases). The CDR3 has 15 residues. V lost 4 bases, J lost 4 bases, and 17 bases lay in between. Germline V lookup: CDR1 SGHRS, CDR2 YFSETQ.

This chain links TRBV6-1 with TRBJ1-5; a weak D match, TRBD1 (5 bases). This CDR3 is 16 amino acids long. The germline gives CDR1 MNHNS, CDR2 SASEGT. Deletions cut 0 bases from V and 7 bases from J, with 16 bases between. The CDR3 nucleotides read TGTGCCAGCAGTGAAGCGAGTGGGGACCTTAGACAGCCCCAGCATTTT. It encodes CASSEASGDLRQPQHF.

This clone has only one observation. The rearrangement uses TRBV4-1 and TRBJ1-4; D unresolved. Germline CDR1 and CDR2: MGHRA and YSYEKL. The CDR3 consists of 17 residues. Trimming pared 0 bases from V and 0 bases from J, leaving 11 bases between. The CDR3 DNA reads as TGCGCCAGCAGCCAAGAGTTGTCCTTTGCAACTAATGAAAAACTGTTTTTT. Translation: CASSQELSFATNEKLFF.